This T cell receptor beta chain was captured in a study of vaccination effects on CD4 cells after COVID-19. Antigen-specific CD4+ T cells were expanded with viral peptide pools in the ViraFEST assay before sequencing. An approximately nine-day culture period preceded the isolation of CD4+ T cells. The vaccine recipients had no prior SARS-CoV-2 infection, with negative nucleocapsid antibodies. A remark on this clone: Its antigen remains unidentified.

Study conclusions and caveats: Substantial clonal contraction characterized both infection- and vaccine-induced clones late after vaccination. There were few convalescent patients in the study and no early post-infection timepoints. Within healthy vaccinees, only 1 of 255 vaccine-induced clones displayed cross-reactivity with common cold coronaviruses.

The data were produced by immunoSEQ multiplex PCR, yet TCRdb's version contains in-frame clones alone and is incomplete. This table has 20,000 or so clones, roughly three quarters appearing once. The receptor was derived from a human donor who received a COVID-19 vaccine. The source was CD4+ T cells from PBMCs cultured with HCoV-NL63 spike peptides, collected before COVID-19 vaccination.

The CDR3 sequence: CASSQGAGGALETQYF. The DNA of the CDR3 is TGCGCCAGCAGCCAAGGGGCCGGGGGGGCCTTGGAGACCCAGTACTTC. V is TRBV4-1 and J is TRBJ2-5; TRBD2 aligns across 8 bases. Germline V lookup: CDR1 MGHRA, CDR2 YSYEKL. This CDR3 is built from 16 residues. V dropped 1 base and J dropped 5; count of bases not matched to a gene: 9.